These 14 T cell receptor beta chains were sequenced from one sample in a study of T cell changes during pregnancy in multiple sclerosis. Clones were sequenced by immunoSEQ multiplex PCR, and TCRdb holds only the in-frame ones, with some missing. The data show tens of thousands of clones, roughly 93% seen once. Here the sequenced sample was CD8+ T cells from peripheral blood mononuclear cells, taken in the third trimester of pregnancy. The receptors were sampled from a female donor with multiple sclerosis, enrolled in a pregnancy study.

This clone was observed once. This chain joins TRBV2 and TRBJ2-5, with 8 bases aligning to TRBD1. This CDR3 spans 16 amino acids. The junction had 7 bases not matched to a gene; V was cut back by 2 bases and J by 2 bases. The germline V gene has CDR1 SNHLY and CDR2 FYNNEI. CDR3 loop: CASSESFQGAQETQYF. The CDR3 DNA reads as TGTGCCAGCAGTGAATCGTTCCAGGGGGCTCAAGAGACCCAGTACTTC.

The chain uses TRBV21-1 and TRBJ1-2. TRBV21-1 is given as a pseudogene. The CDR3 loop spans 15 amino acids. The CDR3 protein is CASSKPLKTNYGYTF. CDR3 DNA: TGTGCCAGCAGCAAACCCCTAAAGACTAACTATGGCTACACCTTC.

This clone came up once. This chain uses TRBV9 with TRBJ2-1, with D maybe TRBD2 (6 bases). The V end was cut by 0 bases, the J end by 4 bases, with 8 bases between. The CDR3 sequence is 14 residues long. Germline V gene lookup returns CDR1 SGDLS and CDR2 YYNGEE. CDR3 protein: CASSVAGVYNEQFF. The CDR3 nucleotides are TGTGCCAGCAGCGTAGCGGGAGTGTACAATGAGCAGTTCTTC. The entire variable domain, with the rest obtained from reference TRBV9 and TRBJ2-1, is as follows: DSGVTQTPKHLITATGQRVTLRCSPRSGDLSVYWYQQSLDQGLQFLIQYYNGEERAKGNILERFSAQQFPDLHSELNLSSLELGDSALYFCASSVAGVYNEQFFGPGTRLTVL.

V is TRBV2 and J is TRBJ1-5; D not certain. This CDR3 contains 14 residues. CDR1 is SNHLY, CDR2 FYNNEI, per germline. The germline V and J ends were trimmed by 0 bases and 7 bases, with 10 bases remaining between them. CDR3: CASSEALRGQPQHF. The CDR3 bases are TGTGCCAGCAGTGAAGCGCTTCGGGGACAGCCCCAGCATTTT.

This chain links TRBV27 with TRBJ2-3, with D possibly matching TRBD2 (6 bases). CDR1 and CDR2 from the germline V gene are MNHEY and SMNVEV (reference sequence). Trimming stripped 4 bases from V and 4 bases from J, with 9 bases between. This CDR3 region has 13 residues. The CDR3 sequence is CASSWTGADTQYF. The CDR3 nucleotides read TGTGCCAGCAGTTGGACGGGAGCAGATACGCAGTATTTT.

V gene TRBV10-3 combines with J gene TRBJ1-1, with TRBD1 matching over 12 bases. The CDR3 has 19 amino acids. Germline assignment: CDR1 ENHRY and CDR2 SYGVKD. J lost 4 bases, V lost 3 bases, and 15 bases had no gene match. The DNA of the CDR3 is TGTGCCATCAGTGACCCTACCCCGGGACAGGGGGCTGGGGCCACTGAAGCTTTCTTT. It codes for CAISDPTPGQGAGATEAFF.

This clone showed up just once. This rearrangement joins TRBV4-2 to TRBJ2-1; perhaps TRBD2 as D (5 bases). The CDR3 length is 17 residues. V lost 1 base, J lost 10 bases, and 23 bases lay in between. CDR1 and CDR2 from the germline V gene are LGHNA and YNFKEQ. CDR3 sequence (DNA): TGTGCCAGCAGCCAAGGTTTCCGGGATTACACTCGGGAAGAGCAGTTCTTC. This gives the protein CASSQGFRDYTREEQFF.

This clone was detected once. The rearrangement joins TRBV27 to TRBJ2-7; weak D call: TRBD2 (6 bases). V lost 5 bases to trimming and J lost 1 base, with 21 bases between them. Germline V gives CDR1 MNHEY, CDR2 SMNVEV (reference sequence). This CDR3 is 17 amino acids long. The CDR3 sequence is CASSPLKMTRGSYEQYF. CDR3 coding DNA: TGTGCCAGCAGTCCACTCAAAATGACTAGAGGATCCTACGAGCAGTACTTC.

The rearrangement uses TRBV4-2 and TRBJ2-5, with 8 bases aligning to TRBD2. CDR3 length equals 17 residues. The V and J ends lost 0 bases and 0 bases, in that order; junction bases with no gene match: 6. CDR1 is LGHNA, CDR2 YNFKEQ, per germline. CDR3 sequence reads: CASSQEGRGGYQETQYF. CDR3 in DNA: TGTGCCAGCAGCCAAGAAGGACGGGGGGGATACCAAGAGACCCAGTACTTC.

The rearrangement uses TRBV14 and TRBJ2-7; 13 nucleotides line up with TRBD2. Germline V gene sequence: CDR1 SGHDN, CDR2 FVKESK. CDR3 length: 17 residues. The J segment lost 6 bases and the V segment lost 0 bases, leaving 8 bases of the junction unmatched. CDR3: CASSQDTTGLAGSEQYF. The DNA for the CDR3 is TGTGCCAGCAGCCAAGATACCACGGGACTAGCGGGAAGCGAGCAGTACTTC. Together with reference TRBV14 and TRBJ2-7, the CDR3 gives the full variable domain: EAGVTQFPSHSVIEKGQTVTLRCDPISGHDNLYWYRRVMGKEIKFLLHFVKESKQDESGMPNNRFLAERTGGTYSTLKVQPAELEDSGVYFCASSQDTTGLAGSEQYFGPGTRLTVT.

This chain uses TRBV28 with TRBJ2-7; TRBD1 matches at 7 bases. After removal of 1 base from V and 4 bases from J, the junction contained 10 bases not matched to a gene. The V gene's germline CDR1 is MDHEN and CDR2 SYDVKM. The CDR3 contains 16 residues. CDR3: CASSLSTGSLGYEQYF. The CDR3 bases are TGTGCCAGCAGTTTATCGACAGGGTCCTTGGGGTACGAGCAGTACTTC.

As to this clone: Other DNA sequences from this sample encode an identical CDR3 as well. This sequence joins TRBV19 and TRBJ1-1; D gene unclear. Trimming stripped 7 bases from V and 2 bases from J, with 8 bases between. This CDR3 has 12 residues. Germline V lookup: CDR1 LNHDA, CDR2 SQIVND (reference sequence). CDR3 DNA: TGTGCCAGTAAAGCGGGAAACACTGAAGCTTTCTTT. Protein: CASKAGNTEAFF.

This chain joins TRBV19 and TRBJ2-7, with D perhaps matching TRBD1 (5 bases). V lost 4 bases, J lost 5 bases, and 18 bases lay in between. The CDR3 length is 15 residues. The V gene's germline CDR1 is LNHDA and CDR2 SQIVND (reference sequence). The CDR3 spells CASSRGFGQRDEQYF. In DNA, the CDR3 is TGTGCCAGTAGTAGGGGCTTCGGTCAAAGGGACGAGCAGTACTTC.

V and J are TRBV5-4 and TRBJ1-3; 7 positions match TRBD1. Germline-derived CDR1 and CDR2 are SGHNT and YYREEE (reference sequence). The J segment lost 5 bases and the V segment lost 4 bases, leaving 9 bases of the junction unmatched. The CDR3 sequence is 15 residues long. CDR3 sequence reads: CASSPRTGDRNTIYF. CDR3 DNA: TGTGCCAGCAGCCCCCGAACAGGGGATAGAAACACCATATATTTT.